This TCR beta chain was sequenced in a study of T-cell reconstitution after alpha-beta-depleted transplantation in children (dated by TCRdb to about 2016). For the wider study: The study quantitatively tracked T-cell immune reconstitution after TCRalphabeta/CD19-depleted allogeneic hematopoietic cell transplantation in children using TCR repertoire profiling.

The sample's treatment or condition, from its label and the paper: allogeneic hematopoietic cell transplantation with graft depleted of TCRalphabeta T cells and CD19 B cells. The transplant recipients were children given TCRalphabeta/CD19-depleted allogeneic hematopoietic cell grafts. Libraries were made using PCR. Sequencing instrument: Illumina HiSeq 2500. TCR libraries were prepared with molecular barcoding, using unique molecular identifiers to normalize TCRbeta repertoire quantification. TCRdb passed the public sequencing reads through fastp at Q25 and MiXCR, retaining productive beta sequences. A single entry per CDR3 protein holds the most common genes and DNA from its merged rows. Here the sample has about 580,000 distinct CDR3 sequences; 20% to 25% occur a single time. The leading ten clones occupy about 14% of the sample. This clonotype came up a few times. Its antigen remains undetermined. One base away there is no much larger clone; base qualities are not given.

What the authors observed across the whole study: About two months after transplant, the apparently early recovery of alphabetaT-cell counts reportedly depended on just several hundred clones that had expanded rapidly and came from non-depleted graft cells. In some patients, the high TCRbeta diversity seen at day 60 was put down to recipient T cells and intrathymic progenitors that had survived conditioning. Hyperexpanded clone frequencies declined over subsequent months; after one year, T-cell counts and TCRbeta diversity were mostly attributed to newly produced T cells.

For CDR1 and CDR2, the germline V gene lists MNHEY and SVGAGI. The V end loses 4 bases and the J end loses 4 bases, and a stretch of 16 bases separates them. The CDR3 contains 15 residues, cysteine and phenylalanine counted. The DNA shown is the 45-base CDR3, in frame from base 1. Source: PBMCs, mostly from graft donor cells, taken 360 days after TCRalphabeta/CD19-depleted stem cell transplant. The rearrangement joined TRBV6-5 to TRBJ1-1, with the identity of the D gene unclear. This receptor was obtained from a boy younger than two who had a stem cell transplant for acute myeloid leukemia, so the T cells may come from the graft donor. The DNA is as follows: TGTGCCAGCAGTTCCATCGTAAGGAGGAGCACTGAAGCTTTCTTT. Its protein product is CASSSIVRRSTEAFF.